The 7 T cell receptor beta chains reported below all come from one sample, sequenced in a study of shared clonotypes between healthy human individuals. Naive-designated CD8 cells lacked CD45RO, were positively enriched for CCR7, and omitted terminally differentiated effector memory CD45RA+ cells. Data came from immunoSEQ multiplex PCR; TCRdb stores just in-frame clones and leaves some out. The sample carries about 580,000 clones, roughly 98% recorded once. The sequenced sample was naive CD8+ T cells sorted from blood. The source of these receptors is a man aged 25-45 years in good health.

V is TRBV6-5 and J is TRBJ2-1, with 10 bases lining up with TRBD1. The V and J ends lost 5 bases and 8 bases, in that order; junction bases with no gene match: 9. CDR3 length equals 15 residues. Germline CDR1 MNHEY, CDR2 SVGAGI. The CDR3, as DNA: TGTGCCAGCAGTACCGGGACAGGGGTGTTTGATGAGCAGTTCTTC. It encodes CASSTGTGVFDEQFF.

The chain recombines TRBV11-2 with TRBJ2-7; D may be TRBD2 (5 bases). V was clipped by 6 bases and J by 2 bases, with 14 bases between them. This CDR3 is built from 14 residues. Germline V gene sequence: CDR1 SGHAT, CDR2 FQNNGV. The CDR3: CASRRPGVTYEQYF. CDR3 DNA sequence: TGTGCCAGCAGGAGACCCGGGGTGACCTACGAGCAGTACTTC.

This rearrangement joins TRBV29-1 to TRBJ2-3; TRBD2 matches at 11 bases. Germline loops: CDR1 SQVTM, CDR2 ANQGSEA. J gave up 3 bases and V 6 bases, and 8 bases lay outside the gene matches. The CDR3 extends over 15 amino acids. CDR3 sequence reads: CSVHPSGRRTDTQYF. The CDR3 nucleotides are TGCAGCGTCCACCCTAGCGGGAGGAGGACAGATACGCAGTATTTT.

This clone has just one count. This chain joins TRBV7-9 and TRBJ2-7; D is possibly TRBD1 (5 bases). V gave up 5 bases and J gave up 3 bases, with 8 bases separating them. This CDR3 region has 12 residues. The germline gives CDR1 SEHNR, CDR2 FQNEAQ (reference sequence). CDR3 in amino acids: CASSEQGYEQYF. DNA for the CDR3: TGTGCCAGCAGCGAGCAGGGCTACGAGCAGTACTTC.

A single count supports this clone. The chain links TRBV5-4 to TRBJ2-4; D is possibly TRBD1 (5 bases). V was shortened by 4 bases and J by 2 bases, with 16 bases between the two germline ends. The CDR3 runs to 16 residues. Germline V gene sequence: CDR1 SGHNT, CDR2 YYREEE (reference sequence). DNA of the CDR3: TGTGCCAGCAGCCCTCCAGAAGGGGCTTCCAAAAACATTCAGTACTTC. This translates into CASSPPEGASKNIQYF.

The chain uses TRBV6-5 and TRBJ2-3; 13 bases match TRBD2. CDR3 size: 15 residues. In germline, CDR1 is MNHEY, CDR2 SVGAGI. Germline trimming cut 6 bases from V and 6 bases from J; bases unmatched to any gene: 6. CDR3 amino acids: CASSRLAGGRDTQYF. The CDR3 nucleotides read TGTGCCAGCAGCCGACTAGCGGGAGGCCGGGATACGCAGTATTTT.

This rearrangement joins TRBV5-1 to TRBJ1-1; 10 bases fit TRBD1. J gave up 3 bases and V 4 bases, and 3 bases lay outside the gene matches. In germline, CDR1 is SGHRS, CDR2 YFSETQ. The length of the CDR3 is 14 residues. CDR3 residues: CASSVDRGHTEAFF. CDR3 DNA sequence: TGCGCCAGCAGCGTAGACAGGGGGCACACTGAAGCTTTCTTT.